This TCR beta chain was retrieved from a study of neoadjuvant anti-PD-1 for oral cavity cancer. Sequenced by immunoSEQ multiplex PCR; TCRdb stores in-frame clones only, minus some. The data show roughly 67,000 clones, with about four fifths seen just once and 3.4% held by the top ten. Germline V gene data show CDR1 as PRHDT and CDR2 as FYEKMQ (reference sequence). The CDR3 is 16 amino acids. V lost 1 base and J lost 0, with 13 bases in between. This specimen consisted of PBMCs, obtained before nivolumab (anti-PD-1) treatment. The gene calls are TRBV13 and TRBJ2-7; TRBD1 might be the D (6 bases). The clonotype originates from a person between 40 and 85 years old with oral cavity squamous cell carcinoma. CDR3 in amino acids: CASSLASGDLSYEQYF. The CDR3 DNA follows: TGTGCCAGCAGCTTAGCCTCAGGGGACCTCTCCTACGAGCAGTACTTC.